The entry below describes one TCR beta chain. What this receptor recognizes is not known. It has no much larger one-base neighbor in the sample; base qualities were not kept. The source of the sample is a study of blood T cell repertoires in COVID-19 (dated by TCRdb to 2020 to 2022). Looking at the study overall: Samples from collaborators originated in the United States, Italy and Spain and spanned both the acute and convalescent phases of COVID-19. Where HLA class I and class II types were available, the types were taken from metadata supplied by the sample provider, not from assay-based typing. The samples were drawn from two sources: the first 160 participants of the ongoing ImmuneRACE study, and fewer than 1,500 subjects contributed by 6 global collaborators. Deeply sampled blood TCRbeta repertoires from subjects exposed to, actively infected with, or recovered from COVID-19 were included in the dataset. Nearly every sample came with metadata listing a de-identified subject ID, COVID-19 status, age in years and sex. The repertoires were released in a freely available public database intended as a resource for research on the immune response to SARS-CoV-2. The material from the prospective study consisted of cDNA or gDNA derived from T cells, B-cell-depleted T cells, or PBMCs. Results and caveats for the whole study, not just this receptor: Clinical and demographic metadata were provided uncurated, with the amount varying by source and participant.

From the cysteine up to the phenylalanine, the CDR3 has a length of 15 residues. Kept here is only the CDR3 DNA, which spans 45 bases and is read in frame from base 1. According to the germline V gene, CDR1 reads MNHNS and CDR2 reads SASEGT. V is shortened by 2 bases, J by 0 bases, and the region joining them spans 10 bases. Each collaborating institution followed its own protocols to collect whole blood in K2EDTA tubes. Collaborator samples were shipped for TCRbeta analysis as frozen whole blood, isolated PBMCs, or DNA extracted from either sample type. TCRbeta CDR3 regions were amplified from genomic DNA using the immunoSEQ Assay, a bias-controlled multiplex PCR. Turning to the authors' computational methods: The number of nucleated cells in each sample was estimated from the amplification of reference gene primers within the assay. To quantify the absolute abundance of each unique TCRbeta CDR3 rearrangement, sequence reads were collapsed and filtered. Productive Simpson clonality was computed per sample as the square root of Simpson's diversity index over productive rearrangements. The source is immuneACCESS, and TCRdb retained only in-frame sequences with V and J called. Part of the clones is not carried over; for the studies checked, unresolved V genes explain less than half of this, and the remainder is unexplained. That table is the source of V, J and clone size, and D and trimming were worked out from the DNA. This sample has under 350,000 clones in its table, and 80% to 90% of those were observed once. Approximately 4.6% of the sample is held by the ten biggest clonotypes.

Recombination linked TRBV6-1 to TRBJ1-1, with TRBD1 as a weak D call on 6 bases. The sample taken for sequencing was peripheral blood. The source of this sequence is a man aged 35-49 years with acute or convalescent COVID-19. CDR3 region: CASSEQGFMNTEAFF. The DNA reads TGTGCCAGCAGTGAACAGGGGTTTATGAACACTGAAGCTTTCTTT.